The sequence of this TCR beta chain was determined in a study of blood T cell repertoires in COVID-19. Background on the study: Material from acute and convalescent COVID-19 was sourced from the United States, Italy and Spain. The cDNA or gDNA used as material had been derived from T cells, B-cell-depleted T cells, or PBMCs.

Original analysis: Amplifying reference gene primers gave estimates of nucleated cell counts. The protocol was immunoSEQ multiplex PCR, while the TCRdb copy is restricted to in-frame clones and leaves out a portion. V, J and clone size were drawn from that table, and D and trimming were deduced from the DNA. There are hundreds of thousands of clones in the sample; 70% to 85% occur only once, and approximately 4% lies in the top ten. The length of the CDR3 is 14 residues. Germline CDR1 SGHVS, CDR2 FQNEAQ. Between the trimmed V and J ends, which lost 5 bases and 6 bases, there was a span of 16 bases. The TCR originated in a woman aged 35 to 49 with active or convalescent COVID-19. The rearrangement uses TRBV7-8 and TRBJ1-1; D remains unclear. Specimen: peripheral blood. The CDR3: CASSHTPGFAEAFF. The DNA for the CDR3 is TGTGCCAGCAGCCATACGCCGGGATTTGCTGAAGCTTTCTTT.